This TCR beta chain was sequenced in a study of cytomegalovirus exposure and HLA in healthy donors. V was clipped by 0 bases and J by 4 bases; unmatched bases: 2. CDR1 is SGHNT, CDR2 YYREEE, per germline (reference sequence). The CDR3 runs 14 residues. Study conclusions and caveats: Analyzed later, association rates of TCRs varied across HLA loci, with DRB1 most and HLA-C fewest. In a later analysis, approximately 15,000 TCR beta sequences were associated with HLA alleles at 0.05 false discovery rate. Despite most TCR sequences being rare, some public TCRs occurred in many donors.

Donors sampled were nominally healthy, though unrecorded immune exposures were likely. Comments on this clone: The target antigen is unknown.

This PCR relied on a set of 60 Vbeta primers and 13 Jbeta primers. Here immunoSEQ multiplex PCR was the method, and the copy in TCRdb shows in-frame clones only, minus some. The sample shows under 300,000 clones, approximately 70% of them seen only once. Sequencing input: PBMCs. The rearrangement uses TRBV5-4 and TRBJ2-7, with 9 bases fitting TRBD1. The origin of this receptor is a female donor in good health and CMV-seronegative. The chain's CDR3 is CASSLGTGAYEQYF. The CDR3 DNA reads TGTGCCAGCAGCTTGGGGACAGGGGCGTACGAGCAGTACTTC.